The 28 T cell receptor beta chains reported below all come from one sample, sequenced in a study of blood T cell repertoires in COVID-19. Data came from immunoSEQ multiplex PCR; TCRdb stores just in-frame clones and leaves some out. The repertoire holds 190,000 or so clones, roughly 88% seen once, with under 4.5% in the top ten. Source material: peripheral blood. The receptors stem from a woman in her 30s with acute or convalescent COVID-19.

This sequence joins TRBV2 and TRBJ2-5; D is perhaps TRBD1 (6 bases). The V end was cut by 4 bases, the J end by 5 bases, with 8 bases between. This CDR3 is 12 amino acids long. Germline V gene sequence: CDR1 SNHLY, CDR2 FYNNEI. CDR3 sequence (DNA): TGTGCCAGCAGTGCTGGGGGCGAGACCCAGTACTTC. The encoded protein is CASSAGGETQYF.

The gene calls are TRBV11-2 and TRBJ2-1, with D unresolved. CDR1 SGHAT and CDR2 FQNNGV come from the germline V gene. This CDR3 contains 14 residues. The germline V and J ends were trimmed by 7 bases and 6 bases, with 16 bases remaining between them. CDR3 sequence reads: CASTRHVDTNEQFF. The CDR3 nucleotides read TGTGCCAGCACCAGACATGTCGACACCAATGAGCAGTTCTTC.

For this clone: Other DNA sequences in this sample translate to the same CDR3. This chain uses TRBV5-1 with TRBJ1-1, with D tentatively TRBD1 (5 bases). The CDR3 sequence is 14 residues long. CDR1 is SGHRS and CDR2 is YFSETQ in the germline V gene. The V gene lost 3 bases and the J gene lost 2 bases, with 11 bases spanning the gap. The CDR3 coding sequence is TGCGCCAGCAGCTCCCAGGGAGGAAACACTGAAGCTTTCTTT. Translating it yields CASSSQGGNTEAFF. Together with reference TRBV5-1 and TRBJ1-1, the CDR3 gives the full variable domain: KAGVTQTPRYLIKTRGQQVTLSCSPISGHRSVSWYQQTPGQGLQFLFEYFSETQRNKGNFPGRFSGRQFSNSRSEMNVSTLELGDSALYLCASSSQGGNTEAFFGQGTRLTVV.

The rearrangement uses TRBV28 and TRBJ1-2, with D perhaps matching TRBD1 (5 bases). Germline V gene sequence: CDR1 MDHEN, CDR2 SYDVKM. V was clipped by 6 bases and J by 5 bases, with 13 bases between them. CDR3 size: 13 residues. CDR3 DNA: TGTGCCAGCAGCCAGGGTGGTGGTTATGGCTACACCTTC. This encodes CASSQGGGYGYTF.

CDR3 DNA: TGCAGCGTTGGAAGGACAGCTAATGAGCAGTTCTTC. Protein: CSVGRTANEQFF. The rearrangement links TRBV29-1 to TRBJ2-1; a weak D match, TRBD1 (6 bases). Germline lookup yields CDR1 SQVTM and CDR2 ANQGSEA. CDR3 length: 12 residues. With 4 bases removed from V and 7 bases from J, the gap between germline ends came to 11 bases.

This chain links TRBV5-1 with TRBJ2-7; TRBD2 is a possible D gene (6 bases). V lost 3 bases, J lost 4 bases, and 14 bases lay in between. Germline loops: CDR1 SGHRS, CDR2 YFSETQ. The CDR3 sequence is 14 residues long. The CDR3 region is CASSSGLRLYEQYF. For the CDR3, the DNA is TGCGCCAGCAGCTCGGGACTGCGACTATACGAGCAGTACTTC.

The gene calls are TRBV7-9 and TRBJ1-5; D possibly corresponds to TRBD1 (6 bases). This CDR3 region has 15 residues. CDR1 and CDR2 (germline): SEHNR, FQNEAQ (reference sequence). V was trimmed by 4 bases and J by 0 bases, leaving 10 bases between them. This CDR3 is CASSSQGNSNQPQHF. The CDR3 nucleotides are TGTGCCAGCAGCTCACAGGGAAATAGCAATCAGCCCCAGCATTTT.

This chain connects TRBV6-5 to TRBJ2-7, with D perhaps matching TRBD2 (5 bases). Germline-derived CDR1 and CDR2 are MNHEY and SVGAGI. The V end was cut by 7 bases, the J end by 0 bases, with 10 bases between. The CDR3 has 13 amino acids. This CDR3 is CASKLVGSYEQYF. CDR3 DNA: TGTGCCAGCAAACTAGTTGGCTCCTACGAGCAGTACTTC.

The chain employs TRBV4-1 and TRBJ2-2, with 8 positions matching TRBD2. Germline trimming cut 5 bases from V and 8 bases from J; bases unmatched to any gene: 7. The germline gives CDR1 MGHRA, CDR2 YSYEKL. The CDR3 consists of 14 residues. The CDR3 region is CASSTRLAIGELFF. The CDR3 DNA reads TGCGCCAGCAGCACCCGACTAGCGATTGGGGAGCTGTTTTTT.

This chain connects TRBV28 to TRBJ2-7; a weak D match, TRBD2 (6 bases). The CDR3 spans 14 residues. Trimming removed 0 bases from V and 6 bases from J, with 12 bases in between. The V gene's germline CDR1 is MDHEN and CDR2 SYDVKM. CDR3 loop: CASSLWRTNREQYF. The CDR3 nucleotides read TGTGCCAGCAGTTTATGGAGGACTAACCGCGAGCAGTACTTC.

This clone appeared a few times. V is TRBV4-1 and J is TRBJ2-2; TRBD1 agrees at 9 bases. Per germline, CDR1 MGHRA and CDR2 YSYEKL. Unmatched junction bases numbered 2, after V lost 8 bases and J lost 1 base. CDR3 length equals 14 residues. CDR3 nucleotide sequence: TGCGCCAGCTCGGACAGGGGGAACACCGGGGAGCTGTTTTTT. It is translated as CASSDRGNTGELFF.

This CDR3 reads CATRREYTGELFF. The CDR3 region has the DNA TGTGCCACCAGGCGGGAGTACACCGGGGAGCTGTTTTTT. The chain combines TRBV5-4 with TRBJ2-2; 7 nucleotides align to TRBD2. Trimming took 9 bases from V and 3 from J; bases not matched to a gene: 5. The CDR3 is 13 residues long. Germline assignment: CDR1 SGHNT and CDR2 YYREEE (reference sequence).

The rearrangement uses TRBV7-9 and TRBJ1-1; 7 nucleotides agree with TRBD1. The germline V gene has CDR1 SEHNR and CDR2 FQNEAQ (reference sequence). This CDR3 comprises 12 residues. The J segment lost 12 bases and the V segment lost 0 bases, leaving 4 bases of the junction unmatched. The CDR3 spells CASSLAGGATFF. CDR3 coding DNA: TGTGCCAGCAGCTTAGCAGGGGGCGCAACTTTCTTT.

The V and J genes are TRBV6-5 and TRBJ1-1, with D unresolved. Germline values: CDR1 MNHEY, CDR2 SVGAGI. The CDR3 extends over 13 amino acids. Trimming took off 7 bases at V and 1 base at J, with 10 bases between the two ends. Written as DNA, the CDR3 is TGTGCCAGCATCTTTAACGGGAACACTGAAGCTTTCTTT. Residues: CASIFNGNTEAFF.

The chain has TRBV11-2 and TRBJ1-5, with D unresolved. The CDR3 has 14 amino acids. V lost 0 bases and J 4 bases, leaving 7 bases between the germline ends. CDR1 SGHAT and CDR2 FQNNGV come from the germline V gene. CDR3 coding DNA: TGTGCCAGCAGCTTAGAGGGCCCTAATCAGCCCCAGCATTTT. It yields the protein CASSLEGPNQPQHF.

The rearrangement joins TRBV6-5 to TRBJ2-7; D unclear. Per the germline V gene, CDR1 is MNHEY and CDR2 is SVGAGI. Trimming stripped 5 bases from V and 5 bases from J, with 16 bases between. The CDR3 is made up of 14 amino acids. The CDR3 DNA sequence: TGTGCCAGCAGTAATACAATCTCAGGCGACGAGCAGTACTTC. It is translated as CASSNTISGDEQYF.

This chain joins TRBV10-2 and TRBJ1-3; D is unclear. This CDR3 comprises 15 residues. Trimming cost V 7 bases and J 0 bases, with 13 bases left between them. Germline CDR1 and CDR2: WSHSY and SAAADI. The CDR3 region is CASTRGADSGNTIYF. The CDR3 region has the DNA TGCGCCAGCACCCGAGGAGCGGACTCTGGAAACACCATATATTTT.

The genes are TRBV5-4 and TRBJ2-1; 11 bases fit TRBD2. CDR1 SGHNT and CDR2 YYREEE come from the germline V gene (reference sequence). Trimming removed 3 bases from V and 4 bases from J; junction bases left unmatched: 3. The CDR3 runs to 15 residues. CDR3 sequence (DNA): TGTGCCAGCAGCTCCGGGACTAGCGGTTACAATGAGCAGTTCTTC. Residues: CASSSGTSGYNEQFF.

The V call is TRBV6-5, the J call TRBJ2-5; D not certain. Germline CDR1 is MNHEY and CDR2 is SVGAGI. CDR3 length: 12 amino acids. The V and J ends lost 9 bases and 5 bases respectively, with 13 bases between them. In DNA form, the CDR3 reads TGTGCCAGGAGACTCCTTCGGGAGACCCAGTACTTC. It specifies CARRLLRETQYF.

This chain connects TRBV7-2 to TRBJ2-3, with TRBD1 matching 9 bases. The CDR3 is 14 residues long. The germline CDR1 and CDR2 sequences are SGHTA and FQGNSA. Unmatched junction bases numbered 4, after V lost 5 bases and J lost 4 bases. CDR3 loop: CASSTRTGADTQYF. CDR3 coding DNA: TGTGCCAGCAGCACCCGGACAGGGGCAGATACGCAGTATTTT.

The V and J genes are TRBV6-5 and TRBJ1-1; the match to TRBD1 covers 7 bases. CDR1 and CDR2 (germline): MNHEY, SVGAGI. The CDR3 sequence is 15 residues long. The ends lost 6 bases at V and 6 bases at J; junction bases unmatched: 13. This CDR3 reads CASRAFLVQGSEAFF. CDR3 DNA sequence: TGTGCCAGCAGGGCCTTCTTGGTACAGGGGTCTGAAGCTTTCTTT.

A word on this clone: The sample contains more than one DNA sequence encoding this CDR3. The V gene is TRBV9, the J gene TRBJ1-2, with 7 bases identical to TRBD1. The CDR3 is 14 amino acids. The junction had 2 bases not matched to a gene; V was cut back by 0 bases and J by 3 bases. Germline CDR1 and CDR2: SGDLS and YYNGEE. The CDR3 protein is CASSVGQGDYGYTF. CDR3 sequence (DNA): TGTGCCAGCAGCGTAGGACAGGGTGACTATGGCTACACCTTC.

This clone was detected only a few times. The chain carries TRBV5-5 and TRBJ2-1; D uncertain. V lost 9 bases and J 0 bases, leaving 4 bases between the germline ends. The CDR3 totals 11 residues. Per the germline V gene, CDR1 is SGHKS and CDR2 is YYEKEE (reference sequence). DNA for the CDR3: TGTGCCACGAGCTCCTACAATGAGCAGTTCTTC. Amino acid sequence: CATSSYNEQFF.

V usage is TRBV27 and J usage is TRBJ2-5, with 14 bases identical to TRBD2. From germline, CDR1 is MNHEY and CDR2 SMNVEV (reference sequence). The J segment lost 0 bases and the V segment lost 9 bases, leaving 12 bases of the junction unmatched. This CDR3 has 18 amino acids. The DNA for the CDR3 is TGTGCCAGTGCGGAACGGACTAGCGGGAGGCCGTACCAAGAGACCCAGTACTTC. Protein: CASAERTSGRPYQETQYF.

This clone was seen just once. The chain carries TRBV6-5 and TRBJ1-2, with TRBD1 matching over 7 bases. Germline lookup yields CDR1 MNHEY and CDR2 SVGAGI. J gave up 8 bases and V 6 bases, and 6 bases lay outside the gene matches. There are 12 residues in the CDR3. CDR3 sequence reads: CASRRQGEGYTF. CDR3 nucleotide sequence: TGTGCCAGCAGGCGACAGGGCGAGGGCTACACCTTC.

The chain employs TRBV6-6 and TRBJ2-2, with 7 bases aligning to TRBD1. CDR1 is MNHNY and CDR2 is SVGAGI in the germline V gene (reference sequence). This CDR3 comprises 17 residues. The trim removed 5 bases at V and 3 bases at J, leaving 12 bases unmatched. The DNA of the CDR3 is TGTGCCAGCAGTCGACAGGGATCCAAGCCCTACACCGGGGAGCTGTTTTTT. Its translation is CASSRQGSKPYTGELFF.

J is TRBJ1-5 and V is TRBV28; possibly TRBD1 for D (5 bases). V was shortened by 6 bases and J by 2 bases, with 8 bases between the two germline ends. The CDR3 runs 13 residues. Germline lookup yields CDR1 MDHEN and CDR2 SYDVKM. CDR3 sequence (DNA): TGTGCCAGCAGGGGGCCGGGCAATCAGCCCCAGCATTTT. Protein: CASRGPGNQPQHF.

Turning to this clone: A read error may be the cause here, since a much bigger clone is one base away. The chain recombines TRBV12-3 or TRBV12-4 with TRBJ2-1; D is ambiguous. The V gene lost 6 bases and the J gene lost 7 bases, with 7 bases spanning the gap. This CDR3 region has 11 residues. Here the CDR3 reads CASSPRNEQFF. The CDR3 nucleotides are TGTGCCAGCAGCCCCCGGAATGAGCAGTTCTTC.